This entry concerns a single T cell receptor beta chain. The antigen this receptor binds is unknown. No qualities accompany the bases; no much larger clone lies one base away. The data belong to a study of cytotoxic CD8 clonotypes in ibrutinib-treated CLL (dated by TCRdb to about 2021). Regarding the research as a whole: In this cohort, around 14 patients were treatment-naive and about a dozen were relapsed/refractory, while approximately 18 had unmutated IGHV. Partial responses were observed in roughly 24 patients and complete responses in 2; after a median follow-up of roughly 72 months, remission was maintained in approximately 14 patients and progression was observed in approximately twelve. The response samples were drawn at a median of roughly twelve months into treatment, with a range of about 6 to 36 months. Samples averaged roughly 260,000 productive templates and tens of thousands of productive rearrangements. Longitudinal samples were obtainable from 26 of the 86 participants in the trial. Cryopreserved peripheral blood mononuclear cells were collected before treatment, at response, and at either disease progression or sustained remission. Patients were still on ibrutinib when every remission and progressive disease sample was collected. The paper as a whole reports these results and caveats: Public clonotypes were rare and either shrank or stayed stable during treatment, and the rise in clonality at ibrutinib response reflected expansion of private clonotypes. Baseline clonality was found to be higher than that of age-matched healthy donors and was strongly correlated with circulating CD8+ T-cell counts. An increase in clonality was observed at ibrutinib response, with clonality remaining stable during sustained remission and falling back toward baseline at progression. Sustained-remission and progressing patients did not have matched sampling times, and lymph node repertoires were not examined.

The germline ends are 12 bases apart after V is trimmed by 0 bases and J by 1 base. The CDR3 runs 16 residues from the cysteine to the phenylalanine. CDR3 DNA only is kept here, 48 bases in frame from base 1. The germline V gene supplies CDR1 SGHRS and CDR2 YFSETQ. Each clonotype received, on average, 10x coverage in deep resolution sequencing performed on a MiSeq, where the target depth lay between 1 in 1 million and 1 in 200,000 T cells. The immunoSEQ hsTCRB Kit was used to generate the TCR beta libraries. The paper's data handling went like this. Data were analyzed with ImmunoSEQ Data Assistant and ImmunoSEQ Analyzer, with V, D and J genes assigned per IMGT definitions. Clonality was computed as one minus normalized Shannon entropy of productive rearrangement frequencies, ranging from 0 to 1. Only overrepresented clonotypes making up at least 0.05% of the repertoire of each patient were included in the public clonotype analysis. Around 14 repertoires from age-matched healthy donors, obtained from immuneACCESS, served as clonality controls. Here the immuneACCESS table is served through TCRdb, limited to in-frame sequences with V and J called. Missing clones are a known gap in these copies; in checked studies unresolved V genes cover under half, and the rest lacks a known reason. From that table come the V and J calls and clone size; the DNA was used to work out D and trimming. The sample table contains over 140,000 clones; only one count was recorded for around 82% of them. Jointly, the top ten make up 6% to 9.5% of the sample.

For TCR beta library preparation, about 2.2 micrograms of genomic DNA were extracted from the cryopreserved PBMCs. Longitudinal blood samples from CLL patients on ibrutinib monotherapy underwent high-throughput TCR beta sequencing. The patients took part in an open-label, single-center phase 2 trial of ibrutinib monotherapy. The clonotype originates from a human donor with chronic lymphocytic leukemia. Source: PBMCs, taken after 36 months of ibrutinib treatment. This receptor chain uses TRBV5-1 and TRBJ2-3, with TRBD2 tentatively as D gene (5 bases match). The DNA reads as follows: TGCGCCAGCAGCTTGGCCGGGGTTAGTGGCACAGATACGCAGTATTTT. This gives the protein CASSLAGVSGTDTQYF.